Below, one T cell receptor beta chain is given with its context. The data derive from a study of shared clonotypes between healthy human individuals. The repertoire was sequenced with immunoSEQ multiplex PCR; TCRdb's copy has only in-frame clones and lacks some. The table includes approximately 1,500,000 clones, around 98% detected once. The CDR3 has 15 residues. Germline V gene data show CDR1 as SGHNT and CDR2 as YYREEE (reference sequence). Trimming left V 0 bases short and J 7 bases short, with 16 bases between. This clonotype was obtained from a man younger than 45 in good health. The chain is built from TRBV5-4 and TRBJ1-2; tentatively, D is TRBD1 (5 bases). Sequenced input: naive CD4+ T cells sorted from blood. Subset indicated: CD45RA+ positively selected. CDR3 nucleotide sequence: TGTGCCAGCAGCTTGGCCGGGCAGGGATCTCTTGGCTACACCTTC. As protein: CASSLAGQGSLGYTF.